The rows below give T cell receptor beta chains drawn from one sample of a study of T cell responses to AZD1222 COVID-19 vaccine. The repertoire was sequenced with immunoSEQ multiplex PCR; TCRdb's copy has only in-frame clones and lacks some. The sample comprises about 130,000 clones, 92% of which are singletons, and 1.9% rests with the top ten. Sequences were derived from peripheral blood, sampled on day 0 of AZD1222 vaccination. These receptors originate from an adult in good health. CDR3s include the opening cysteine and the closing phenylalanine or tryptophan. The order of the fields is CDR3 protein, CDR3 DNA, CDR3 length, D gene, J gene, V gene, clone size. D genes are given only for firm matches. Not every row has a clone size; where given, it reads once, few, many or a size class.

CDR3 protein: CASSYSTAGNTIYF
CDR3 DNA: TGTGCCAGCAGTTACTCGACAGCTGGAAACACCATATATTTT
CDR3 length: 14
D gene: NA
J gene: TRBJ1-3
V gene: TRBV6-5
clone size: NA

CDR3 protein: CASSQARQYDLYEQYF
CDR3 DNA: TGTGCCAGCAGCCAGGCTCGCCAGTACGATTTGTACGAGCAGTACTTC
CDR3 length: 16
D gene: NA
J gene: TRBJ2-7
V gene: TRBV3-1/TRBV3-2
clone size: few

CDR3 protein: CASSPGRRFGDTEAFF
CDR3 DNA: TGTGCCAGCTCACCGGGTCGGAGGTTCGGGGACACTGAAGCTTTCTTT
CDR3 length: 16
D gene: NA
J gene: TRBJ1-1
V gene: TRBV18
clone size: NA

CDR3 protein: CASSQLAGLFF
CDR3 DNA: TGTGCCAGCAGCCAGCTAGCGGGGCTGTTCTTC
CDR3 length: 11
D gene: TRBD2
J gene: TRBJ2-1
V gene: TRBV4-2
clone size: NA

CDR3 protein: CASSDASGGAHYGYTF
CDR3 DNA: TGTGCCAGCAGCGATGCCTCAGGGGGCGCTCACTATGGCTACACCTTC
CDR3 length: 16
D gene: TRBD1
J gene: TRBJ1-2
V gene: TRBV9
clone size: NA

CDR3 protein: CASSGGTGELFF
CDR3 DNA: TGCGCCAGCAGTGGGGGCACCGGGGAGCTGTTTTTT
CDR3 length: 12
D gene: NA
J gene: TRBJ2-2
V gene: TRBV10-2
clone size: NA

CDR3 protein: CASSLGTGGHSPLHF
CDR3 DNA: TGTGCCAGCAGCTTAGGAACGGGGGGACATTCACCCCTCCACTTT
CDR3 length: 15
D gene: NA
J gene: TRBJ1-6
V gene: TRBV7-2
clone size: NA

CDR3 protein: CASSVSAWAGSAGNTIYF
CDR3 DNA: TGTGCCAGCAGCGTTAGTGCATGGGCAGGGTCTGCTGGAAACACCATATATTTT
CDR3 length: 18
D gene: NA
J gene: TRBJ1-3
V gene: TRBV9
clone size: NA

CDR3 protein: CASSSQGNTEAFF
CDR3 DNA: TGTGCCAGCAGCTCGCAGGGGAACACTGAAGCTTTCTTT
CDR3 length: 13
D gene: NA
J gene: TRBJ1-1
V gene: TRBV7-3
clone size: NA

CDR3 protein: CASSQDRFNRGLRAETQYF
CDR3 DNA: TGTGCCAGCAGCCAAGATCGCTTCAACAGGGGGCTAAGGGCGGAGACCCAGTACTTC
CDR3 length: 19
D gene: TRBD1
J gene: TRBJ2-5
V gene: TRBV3-1/TRBV3-2
clone size: NA

CDR3 protein: CASSWNRQGSDTQYF
CDR3 DNA: TGTGCCAGCAGTTGGAACAGACAGGGGTCAGATACGCAGTATTTT
CDR3 length: 15
D gene: TRBD1
J gene: TRBJ2-3
V gene: TRBV9
clone size: few

CDR3 protein: CALGTAINQPQHF
CDR3 DNA: TGTGCGCTCGGGACAGCAATAAATCAGCCCCAGCATTTT
CDR3 length: 13
D gene: TRBD1
J gene: TRBJ1-5
V gene: TRBV30
clone size: NA

CDR3 protein: CAIGTGLNTEAFF
CDR3 DNA: TGTGCCATTGGAACAGGGCTGAACACTGAAGCTTTCTTT
CDR3 length: 13
D gene: NA
J gene: TRBJ1-1
V gene: TRBV19
clone size: NA

CDR3 protein: CASSSDWPEKLFF
CDR3 DNA: TGTGCCAGCAGTTCTGACTGGCCGGAAAAACTGTTTTTT
CDR3 length: 13
D gene: NA
J gene: TRBJ1-4
V gene: TRBV12-3/TRBV12-4
clone size: NA

CDR3 protein: CATSDFVAPTQYF
CDR3 DNA: TGTGCCACCAGTGATTTTGTAGCTCCCACGCAGTATTTT
CDR3 length: 13
D gene: NA
J gene: TRBJ2-3
V gene: TRBV24-1
clone size: NA

CDR3 protein: CASRKDGEWPQHF
CDR3 DNA: TGTGCCAGCCGAAAGGACGGGGAATGGCCCCAGCATTTT
CDR3 length: 13
D gene: NA
J gene: TRBJ1-5
V gene: TRBV12-3/TRBV12-4
clone size: NA

CDR3 protein: CASSFGQGNTEAFF
CDR3 DNA: TGTGCCAGCAGCTTCGGACAGGGGAACACTGAAGCTTTCTTT
CDR3 length: 14
D gene: TRBD1
J gene: TRBJ1-1
V gene: TRBV7-3
clone size: NA

CDR3 protein: CASSLNAFTEAFF
CDR3 DNA: TGTGCCAGCAGCTTAAATGCGTTCACTGAAGCTTTCTTT
CDR3 length: 13
D gene: NA
J gene: TRBJ1-1
V gene: TRBV7-2
clone size: once

CDR3 protein: CASRPFRGSNTGELFF
CDR3 DNA: TGTGCCAGCAGGCCTTTTCGGGGGTCGAACACCGGGGAGCTGTTTTTT
CDR3 length: 16
D gene: NA
J gene: TRBJ2-2
V gene: TRBV6-6
clone size: NA

CDR3 protein: CASNGGNTEAFF
CDR3 DNA: TGTGCCAGCAATGGAGGGAACACTGAAGCTTTCTTT
CDR3 length: 12
D gene: NA
J gene: TRBJ1-1
V gene: TRBV7-9
clone size: NA

CDR3 protein: CASSLRPSGTGVNYGYTF
CDR3 DNA: TGTGCCAGCAGCTTACGACCATCCGGGACAGGGGTAAACTATGGCTACACCTTC
CDR3 length: 18
D gene: TRBD1
J gene: TRBJ1-2
V gene: TRBV7-2
clone size: NA

CDR3 protein: CASIRQGADEKLFF
CDR3 DNA: TGTGCCAGCATCCGACAGGGGGCTGATGAAAAACTGTTTTTT
CDR3 length: 14
D gene: TRBD1
J gene: TRBJ1-4
V gene: TRBV2
clone size: NA

CDR3 protein: CASSRTGGLSPLHF
CDR3 DNA: TGTGCCAGCAGCAGGACAGGGGGTTTATCACCCCTCCACTTT
CDR3 length: 14
D gene: TRBD1
J gene: TRBJ1-6
V gene: TRBV27
clone size: NA

CDR3 protein: CAISESSGGAYEQYF
CDR3 DNA: TGTGCCATCAGTGAGTCTAGCGGGGGGGCCTACGAGCAGTACTTC
CDR3 length: 15
D gene: TRBD2
J gene: TRBJ2-7
V gene: TRBV10-3
clone size: NA

CDR3 protein: CASSRLGLTTQYF
CDR3 DNA: TGTGCCAGCAGCAGATTGGGCCTTACTACGCAGTATTTT
CDR3 length: 13
D gene: NA
J gene: TRBJ2-3
V gene: TRBV9
clone size: NA

CDR3 protein: CATSDLWTSGATGELFF
CDR3 DNA: TGTGCCACCAGTGATTTGTGGACTAGCGGGGCCACCGGGGAGCTGTTTTTT
CDR3 length: 17
D gene: TRBD2
J gene: TRBJ2-2
V gene: TRBV24-1
clone size: NA

CDR3 protein: CASSWRGGRAKNIQYF
CDR3 DNA: TGTGCCAGCAGCTGGCGGGGGGGGCGAGCCAAAAACATTCAGTACTTC
CDR3 length: 16
D gene: TRBD2
J gene: TRBJ2-4
V gene: TRBV5-6
clone size: once

CDR3 protein: CASSESGISPLHF
CDR3 DNA: TGCGCCAGCAGTGAGTCGGGGATTTCACCCCTCCACTTT
CDR3 length: 13
D gene: NA
J gene: TRBJ1-6
V gene: TRBV10-1
clone size: NA

CDR3 protein: CASSWGDRVGEQFF
CDR3 DNA: TGCGCCAGCAGCTGGGGGGACAGGGTGGGTGAGCAGTTCTTC
CDR3 length: 14
D gene: TRBD1
J gene: TRBJ2-1
V gene: TRBV5-1
clone size: once

CDR3 protein: CASSLARDRGRFVSPLHF
CDR3 DNA: TGTGCCAGCAGCTTAGCGCGGGACAGGGGGCGATTCGTCTCACCCCTCCACTTT
CDR3 length: 18
D gene: TRBD1
J gene: TRBJ1-6
V gene: TRBV7-9
clone size: NA

CDR3 protein: CAIAPLANTEAFF
CDR3 DNA: TGTGCAATAGCCCCTCTTGCGAACACTGAAGCTTTCTTT
CDR3 length: 13
D gene: NA
J gene: TRBJ1-1
V gene: TRBV7-9
clone size: NA

CDR3 protein: CATSRGGGSSDTQYF
CDR3 DNA: TGTGCCACCAGCAGAGGCGGGGGGTCCTCAGATACGCAGTATTTT
CDR3 length: 15
D gene: TRBD2
J gene: TRBJ2-3
V gene: TRBV15
clone size: few

CDR3 protein: CASSLSLGGGRNEKLFF
CDR3 DNA: TGTGCCAGCAGTTTAAGCCTCGGCGGGGGGCGTAATGAAAAACTGTTTTTT
CDR3 length: 17
D gene: NA
J gene: TRBJ1-4
V gene: TRBV27
clone size: NA

CDR3 protein: CAISERQAYEQYF
CDR3 DNA: TGTGCCATCAGTGAGCGTCAGGCCTACGAGCAGTACTTC
CDR3 length: 13
D gene: NA
J gene: TRBJ2-7
V gene: TRBV10-3
clone size: NA

CDR3 protein: CASSQVTGTYNEQFF
CDR3 DNA: TGCGCCAGCAGCCAAGTGACGGGAACCTACAATGAGCAGTTCTTC
CDR3 length: 15
D gene: NA
J gene: TRBJ2-1
V gene: TRBV4-3
clone size: NA

CDR3 protein: CASSVVGEGAFF
CDR3 DNA: TGTGCCAGCAGCGTAGTGGGGGAAGGGGCTTTCTTT
CDR3 length: 12
D gene: NA
J gene: TRBJ1-1
V gene: TRBV3-1/TRBV3-2
clone size: NA

CDR3 protein: CASSPQGGGSPLHF
CDR3 DNA: TGTGCCAGCAGTCCACAGGGGGGGGGTTCACCCCTCCACTTT
CDR3 length: 14
D gene: TRBD1
J gene: TRBJ1-6
V gene: TRBV6-5
clone size: NA

CDR3 protein: CSVELGDGTDTQYF
CDR3 DNA: TGCAGCGTTGAATTGGGAGATGGCACAGATACGCAGTATTTT
CDR3 length: 14
D gene: NA
J gene: TRBJ2-3
V gene: TRBV29-1
clone size: NA

CDR3 protein: CASFSGGSYEQYF
CDR3 DNA: TGTGCCAGCTTCAGCGGGGGGTCCTACGAGCAGTACTTC
CDR3 length: 13
D gene: TRBD2
J gene: TRBJ2-7
V gene: TRBV28
clone size: NA

CDR3 protein: CASSLASGQQFF
CDR3 DNA: TGTGCCAGCAGCTTAGCTAGTGGACAGCAGTTCTTC
CDR3 length: 12
D gene: NA
J gene: TRBJ2-1
V gene: TRBV7-9
clone size: NA

CDR3 protein: CASSLGEGATEAFF
CDR3 DNA: TGCGCCAGCAGCTTGGGTGAGGGAGCCACTGAAGCTTTCTTT
CDR3 length: 14
D gene: NA
J gene: TRBJ1-1
V gene: TRBV5-1
clone size: NA

CDR3 protein: CASSSEEQGMDWAGANVLTF
CDR3 DNA: TGCGCCAGCAGCTCTGAGGAACAGGGAATGGACTGGGCTGGGGCCAACGTCCTGACTTTC
CDR3 length: 20
D gene: NA
J gene: TRBJ2-6
V gene: TRBV5-1
clone size: NA

CDR3 protein: CASSGEDRGYTF
CDR3 DNA: TGTGCCAGTAGTGGAGAGGATAGAGGCTACACCTTC
CDR3 length: 12
D gene: NA
J gene: TRBJ1-2
V gene: TRBV19
clone size: NA

CDR3 protein: CASSLGTFTGEKLFF
CDR3 DNA: TGCGCCAGCAGCTTGGGGACTTTCACGGGTGAAAAACTGTTTTTT
CDR3 length: 15
D gene: NA
J gene: TRBJ1-4
V gene: TRBV5-1
clone size: NA

CDR3 protein: CASSAQINQPQHF
CDR3 DNA: TGTGCCAGCAGTGCCCAGATCAATCAGCCCCAGCATTTT
CDR3 length: 13
D gene: NA
J gene: TRBJ1-5
V gene: TRBV6-4
clone size: NA